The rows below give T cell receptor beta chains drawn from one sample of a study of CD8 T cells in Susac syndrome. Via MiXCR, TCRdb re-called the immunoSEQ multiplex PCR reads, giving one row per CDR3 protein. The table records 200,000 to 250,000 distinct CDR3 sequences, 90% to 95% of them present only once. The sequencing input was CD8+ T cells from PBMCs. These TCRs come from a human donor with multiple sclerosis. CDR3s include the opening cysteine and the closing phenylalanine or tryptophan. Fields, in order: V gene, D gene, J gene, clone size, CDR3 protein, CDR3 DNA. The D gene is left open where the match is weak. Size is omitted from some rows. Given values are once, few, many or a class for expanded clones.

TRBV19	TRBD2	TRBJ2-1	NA	CASNGLAGGSYNEQFF	TGTGCCAGTAATGGACTAGCGGGGGGCTCCTACAATGAGCAGTTCTTC
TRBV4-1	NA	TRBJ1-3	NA	CASSQEPSRNSGNTIYF	TGCGCCAGCAGCCAAGAACCTAGTCGGAACTCTGGAAACACCATATATTTT
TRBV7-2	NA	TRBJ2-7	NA	CASSLLAQGTDEQYF	TGTGCCAGCAGCTTACTTGCTCAGGGGACCGACGAGCAGTACTTC
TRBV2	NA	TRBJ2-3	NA	CASRDTGGTDTQYF	TGTGCCAGCAGGGACACCGGTGGCACAGATACGCAGTATTTT
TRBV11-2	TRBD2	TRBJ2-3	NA	CASSSPTSGGSTDTQYF	TGTGCCAGCAGCTCGCCTACTAGCGGGGGCTCCACAGATACGCAGTATTTT
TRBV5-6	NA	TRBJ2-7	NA	CASRTQGSYEQYF	TGTGCCAGCAGAACACAGGGTAGCTACGAGCAGTACTTC
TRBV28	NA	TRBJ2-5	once	CASSIGVRESPEKETQYF	TGTGCCAGCAGTATAGGGGTGCGCGAGAGCCCGGAGAAAGAGACCCAGTACTTC
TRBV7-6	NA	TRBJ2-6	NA	CASSPGVPGDSSGANVLTF	TGTGCCAGCAGCCCCGGGGTACCGGGGGACAGCTCTGGGGCCAACGTCCTGACTTTC
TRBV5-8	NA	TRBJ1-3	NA	CATDLRRLSGNTIYF	TGTGCCACCGATTTGAGGCGGCTCTCTGGAAACACCATATATTTT
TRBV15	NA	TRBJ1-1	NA	CATSSSWEAVTEAFF	TGTGCCACCAGCAGTTCTTGGGAGGCCGTCACTGAAGCTTTCTTT
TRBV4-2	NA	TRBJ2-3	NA	CASSQGDSSTDTQYF	TGTGCCAGCAGCCAAGGGGACTCTAGCACAGATACGCAGTATTTT
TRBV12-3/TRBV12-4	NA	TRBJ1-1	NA	CASTPGPTGQAHEAFF	TGTGCCAGCACCCCCGGCCCCACCGGACAAGCTCATGAAGCTTTCTTT
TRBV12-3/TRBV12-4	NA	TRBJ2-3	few	CASSLVPGTDTQYF	TGTGCCAGCAGTTTGGTCCCGGGGACAGATACGCAGTATTTT
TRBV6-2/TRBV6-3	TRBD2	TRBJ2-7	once	CASSYSGLAGGPKAVYEQYF	TGTGCCAGCAGTTACTCGGGACTAGCGGGAGGGCCGAAGGCCGTCTACGAGCAGTACTTC
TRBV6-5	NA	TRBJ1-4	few	CASSGTSGEKLFF	TGTGCCAGCAGCGGAACTTCTGGCGAAAAACTGTTTTTT
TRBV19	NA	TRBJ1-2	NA	CASSIYLGDGYTF	TGTGCCAGTAGTATCTATCTGGGGGATGGCTACACCTTC
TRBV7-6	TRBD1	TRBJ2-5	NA	CASSLEGTGGFGAQYF	TGTGCCAGCAGCTTAGAGGGCACAGGGGGGTTTGGGGCCCAGTACTTC
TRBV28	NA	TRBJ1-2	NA	CASSRVPNYGYTF	TGTGCCAGCAGTCGGGTCCCGAACTATGGCTACACCTTC
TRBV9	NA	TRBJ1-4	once	CASSGPRESATNEKLFF	TGTGCCAGCAGCGGCCCCAGGGAATCCGCAACTAATGAAAAACTGTTTTTT
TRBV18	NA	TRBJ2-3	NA	CASSPDVLITDTQYF	TGTGCCAGCTCGCCTGACGTTCTGATCACAGATACGCAGTATTTT
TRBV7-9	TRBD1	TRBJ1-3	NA	CASSSTGVSGNTIYF	TGTGCCAGCAGTTCCACAGGGGTCTCTGGAAACACCATATATTTT
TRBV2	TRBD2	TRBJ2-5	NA	CASPGLAGGPETQYF	TGTGCCAGCCCGGGACTAGCGGGGGGGCCCGAGACCCAGTACTTC
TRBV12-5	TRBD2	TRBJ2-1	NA	CASGLVLAGADEQFF	TGTGCTAGTGGTTTGGTATTGGCGGGAGCGGATGAGCAGTTCTTC
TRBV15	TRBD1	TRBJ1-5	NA	CATSERTGRNQPQHF	TGTGCCACCAGCGAGAGGACAGGGAGGAATCAGCCCCAGCATTTT
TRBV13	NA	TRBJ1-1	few	CASSHGGNTEAFF	TGTGCCAGCAGCCACGGGGGGAACACTGAAGCTTTCTTT
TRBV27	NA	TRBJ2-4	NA	CASSLTGITKNIQYF	TGTGCCAGCAGTTTAACAGGGATCACCAAAAACATTCAGTACTTC